The present T cell receptor beta chain was sequenced within a study of blood T cell repertoires in COVID-19. At the level of the study: T cells, B-cell-depleted T cells, or PBMCs supplied cDNA or gDNA.

In the original workflow: Amplification with reference gene primers provided the estimates of nucleated cell counts. Assay: immunoSEQ multiplex PCR; the TCRdb copy retains only in-frame clones and omits some. V and J calls plus clone size are reproduced from that table; the DNA served to infer D and trimming. The repertoire includes around 20,000 clones, 70% to 90% of them detected once, and about 8% sits in the top ten. The V gene lost 7 bases and the J gene lost 3 bases, with 22 bases spanning the gap. The CDR3 consists of 18 residues. CDR1 and CDR2 (germline): SNHLY, FYNNEI. The sequencing sample was made of peripheral blood. This clonotype originated in a human donor with active COVID-19. The donor label of this sample is uncertain. The chain combines TRBV2 with TRBJ2-6; D is possibly TRBD1 (6 bases). The CDR3 loop reads CASTEDWGLIGGANVLTF. In DNA form, the CDR3 reads TGTGCCAGCACTGAGGATTGGGGGCTTATCGGTGGGGCCAACGTCCTGACTTTC.